This TCR beta chain was captured in a study of cytomegalovirus exposure and HLA in healthy donors. The study's findings and limits: An analysis was carried out later, and it reportedly showed fewer N-insertions in an Asian-associated ancestry cluster than the approximately 610-donor mean.

As to this clone: Antigen specificity is unknown.

The PCR contained 60 Vbeta and 13 Jbeta primers. Profiling relied on immunoSEQ multiplex PCR, and the TCRdb table lists in-frame clones only, not all of them. The profile covers tens of thousands of clones, with 78% appearing a single time and 4.4% taken by the ten largest. This CDR3 is built from 14 residues. Looked up from germline, CDR1 is MNHNY and CDR2 is SVGAGI (reference sequence). V was pared by 7 bases and J by 2 bases, with 12 bases between. The sequence was collected from a male donor in good health and CMV-seropositive. Source material: PBMCs. The genes are TRBV6-6 and TRBJ2-1, with TRBD2 as a possible D gene (5 bases). The CDR3: CASIMSGTYNEQFF. In nucleotides, the CDR3 is TGTGCCAGCATCATGTCGGGGACCTACAATGAGCAGTTCTTC.